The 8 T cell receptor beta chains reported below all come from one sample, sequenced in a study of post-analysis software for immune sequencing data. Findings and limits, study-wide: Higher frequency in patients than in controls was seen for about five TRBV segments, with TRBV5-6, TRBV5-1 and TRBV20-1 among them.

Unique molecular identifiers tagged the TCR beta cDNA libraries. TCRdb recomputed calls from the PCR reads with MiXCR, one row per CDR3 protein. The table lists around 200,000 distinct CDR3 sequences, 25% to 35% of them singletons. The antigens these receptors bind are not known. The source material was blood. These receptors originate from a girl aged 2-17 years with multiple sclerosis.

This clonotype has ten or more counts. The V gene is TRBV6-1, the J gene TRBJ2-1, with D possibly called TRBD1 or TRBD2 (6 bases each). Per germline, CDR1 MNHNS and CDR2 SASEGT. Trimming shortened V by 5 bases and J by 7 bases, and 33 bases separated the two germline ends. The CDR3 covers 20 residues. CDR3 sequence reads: CASSPKRGDLFTSTGNEQFF. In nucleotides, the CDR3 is TGTGCCAGCAGTCCTAAAAGGGGGGACTTATTCACCTCCACTGGGAATGAGCAGTTCTTC.

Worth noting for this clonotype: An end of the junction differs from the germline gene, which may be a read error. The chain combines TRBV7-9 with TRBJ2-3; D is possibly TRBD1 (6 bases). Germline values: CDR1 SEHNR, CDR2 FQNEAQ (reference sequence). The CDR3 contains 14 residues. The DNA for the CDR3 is TGTGCCAGCAGCTTAATCAGGGGCGCAGATACGCAGAATTTT. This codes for CASSLIRGADTQNF.

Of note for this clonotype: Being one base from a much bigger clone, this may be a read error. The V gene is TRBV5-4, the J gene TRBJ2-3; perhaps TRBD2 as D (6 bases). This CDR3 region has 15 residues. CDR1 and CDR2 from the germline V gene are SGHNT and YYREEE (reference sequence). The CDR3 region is CAGSLMGLPLSTQYF. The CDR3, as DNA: TGTGCCGGCAGCTTGATGGGACTCCCGTTGAGTACGCAGTATTTT. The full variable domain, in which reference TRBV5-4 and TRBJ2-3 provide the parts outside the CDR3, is ETGVTQSPTHLIKTRGQQVTLRCSSQSGHNTVSWYQQALGQGPQFIFQYYREEENGRGNFPPRFSGLQFPNYSSELNVNALELDDSALYLCAGSLMGLPLSTQYFGPGTRLTVL.

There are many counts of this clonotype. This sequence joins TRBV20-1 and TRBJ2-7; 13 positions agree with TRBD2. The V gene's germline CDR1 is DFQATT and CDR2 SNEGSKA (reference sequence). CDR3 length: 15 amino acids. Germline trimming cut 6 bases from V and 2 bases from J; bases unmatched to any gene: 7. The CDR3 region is CSARKGLAGTYEQYF. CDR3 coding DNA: TGCAGTGCGAGGAAGGGACTAGCGGGGACCTACGAGCAGTACTTC.

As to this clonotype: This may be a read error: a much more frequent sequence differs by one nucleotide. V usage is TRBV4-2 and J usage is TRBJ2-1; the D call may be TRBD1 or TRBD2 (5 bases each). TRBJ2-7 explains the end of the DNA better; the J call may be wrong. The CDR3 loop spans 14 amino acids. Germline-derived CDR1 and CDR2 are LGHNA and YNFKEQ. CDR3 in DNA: TGTGCCAGCAGCCAAGATTGGGGGTTCTACGAGCAGTACTTC. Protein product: CASSQDWGFYEQYF.

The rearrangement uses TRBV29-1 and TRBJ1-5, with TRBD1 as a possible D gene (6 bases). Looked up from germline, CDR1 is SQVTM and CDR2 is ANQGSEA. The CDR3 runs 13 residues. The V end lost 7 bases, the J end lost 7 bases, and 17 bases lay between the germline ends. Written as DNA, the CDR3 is TGCAGCGCTGTACCAGGGGCGGGGCAGCCCCAGCATTTT. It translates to CSAVPGAGQPQHF.

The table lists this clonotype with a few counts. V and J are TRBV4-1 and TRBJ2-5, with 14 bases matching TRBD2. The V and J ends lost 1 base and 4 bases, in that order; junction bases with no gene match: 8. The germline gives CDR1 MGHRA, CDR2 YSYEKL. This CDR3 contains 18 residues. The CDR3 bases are TGCGCCAGCAGCCAAGGGTTGACTAGCGGGGGGGGTAGAGAGACCCAGTACTTC. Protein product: CASSQGLTSGGGRETQYF.

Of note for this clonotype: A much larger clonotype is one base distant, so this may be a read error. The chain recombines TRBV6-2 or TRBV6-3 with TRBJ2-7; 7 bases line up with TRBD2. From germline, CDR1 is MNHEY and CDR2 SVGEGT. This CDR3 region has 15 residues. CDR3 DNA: TGTGCCAACAGTTACTCGCCTAGCGGAACCTACGAGCAGTACTTC. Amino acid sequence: CANSYSPSGTYEQYF.